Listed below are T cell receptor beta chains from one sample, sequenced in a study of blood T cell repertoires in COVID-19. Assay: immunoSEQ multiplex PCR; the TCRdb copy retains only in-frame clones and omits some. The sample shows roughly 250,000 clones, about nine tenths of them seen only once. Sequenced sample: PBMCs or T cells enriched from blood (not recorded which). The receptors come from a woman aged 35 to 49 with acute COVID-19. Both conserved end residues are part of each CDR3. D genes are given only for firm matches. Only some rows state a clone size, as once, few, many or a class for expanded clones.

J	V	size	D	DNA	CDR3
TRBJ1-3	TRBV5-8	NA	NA	TGTGCCAGCAGCTTGCCACGGTCCATCTCTGGAAACACCATATATTTT	CASSLPRSISGNTIYF
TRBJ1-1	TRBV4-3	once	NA	TGCGCCAGCAGCCAAGCGCCCACTGTGTCTGCGACTGAAGCTTTCTTT	CASSQAPTVSATEAFF
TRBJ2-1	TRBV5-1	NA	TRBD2	TGCGCCAGCAGCTTGGCGTCTAGCGGGAGCAATGAGCAGTTCTTC	CASSLASSGSNEQFF
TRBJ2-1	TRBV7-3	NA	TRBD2	TGTGCCAGCAGCAGCGCCACTAGCGGACCCTACAATGAGCAGTTCTTC	CASSSATSGPYNEQFF
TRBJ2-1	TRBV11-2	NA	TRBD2	TGTGCCAGCAGCTTACGTAAGGGACTAGCGGGAGACCTCAATGAGCAGTTCTTC	CASSLRKGLAGDLNEQFF
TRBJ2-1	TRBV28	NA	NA	TGTGCCAGCAGTTTAGTCCCCCAAATAGGGGGGCAGTTCTTC	CASSLVPQIGGQFF
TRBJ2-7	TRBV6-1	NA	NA	TGTGCCAGCAGTGAGAACTGGTGGACTGGCGGGGAGCAGTACTTC	CASSENWWTGGEQYF
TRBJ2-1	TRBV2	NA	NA	TGTGCCACCAACCTTCTAGCGCCCGCCTACAATGAGCAGTTCTTC	CATNLLAPAYNEQFF
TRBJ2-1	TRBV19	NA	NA	TGTGCCAGTAATCAACGGCGCGGTAGCGGATTCTCCTACAATGAGCAGTTCTTC	CASNQRRGSGFSYNEQFF
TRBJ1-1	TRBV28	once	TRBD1	TGTGCCAGCAGTCCCGCGGTACAGGGGCTTAAAGCTTTCTTT	CASSPAVQGLKAFF
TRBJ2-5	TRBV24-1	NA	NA	TGTGCCACCAGTGATCAAACTCGGCAAGAGACCCAGTACTTC	CATSDQTRQETQYF
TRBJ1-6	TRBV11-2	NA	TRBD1	TGTGCCAGCAGAAAATCGACAGGGAATAATTCACCCCTCCACTTT	CASRKSTGNNSPLHF